This TCR beta chain originates from a study of response to subunit inactivated influenza vaccine. TCRdb re-derived calls from the RT-PCR reads in MiXCR, one entry per CDR3 protein. The table lists a few hundred thousand distinct CDR3 sequences, around a fifth of them singletons. The CDR3 runs 16 residues. The germline gives CDR1 MDHEN, CDR2 SYDVKM. V was clipped by 6 bases and J by 4 bases, with 18 bases between them. This clonotype was seen only a few times. The TCR was taken from a man aged 45-69 years who received an inactivated influenza vaccine. Sequenced here: PBMCs from blood, sampled 21 months after vaccination. The chain recombines TRBV28 with TRBJ1-4; D gene ambiguous. CDR3 in amino acids: CASSDTRAGDNEKLFF. The CDR3 DNA follows: TGTGCCAGCAGCGACACAAGGGCAGGCGATAATGAAAAACTGTTTTTT.